A selection of T cell receptor beta chains follows, all from one sample in a study of PD-L1 blockade in urothelial cancer. Generated by immunoSEQ multiplex PCR, the TCRdb table keeps only in-frame clones and is missing some. The repertoire holds approximately 88,000 clones, with about four fifths as singletons. This sample comprised PBMCs, obtained around atezolizumab (anti-PD-L1) treatment. The receptor set was obtained from a man aged 55 to 70 with urothelial cancer. The CDR3 runs from the conserved cysteine through the conserved F or W. The order of the fields is V gene, D gene, J gene, CDR3 protein. D genes are given only for firm matches.

v_call: TRBV7-9; d_call: TRBD1; j_call: TRBJ1-1; cdr3_aa: CASSFSGAGGYTEAFF
v_call: TRBV30; d_call: NA; j_call: TRBJ1-2; cdr3_aa: CAWPKGDGYGYTF
v_call: TRBV7-7; d_call: NA; j_call: TRBJ2-5; cdr3_aa: CASSLAYRGGETQYF
v_call: TRBV5-1; d_call: NA; j_call: TRBJ2-2; cdr3_aa: CASSPDRTSTGELFF
v_call: TRBV6-5; d_call: NA; j_call: TRBJ1-1; cdr3_aa: CASSRITRNTEAFF
v_call: TRBV7-8; d_call: NA; j_call: TRBJ1-6; cdr3_aa: CASSLTETGIRVRSSPLHF
v_call: TRBV5-4; d_call: NA; j_call: TRBJ1-4; cdr3_aa: CASSPGGSEKLFF
v_call: TRBV19; d_call: NA; j_call: TRBJ1-1; cdr3_aa: CASSPLEGGRHKAFF
v_call: TRBV19; d_call: NA; j_call: TRBJ2-7; cdr3_aa: CASTPRAGMRYEQYF
v_call: TRBV7-9; d_call: TRBD1; j_call: TRBJ2-3; cdr3_aa: CASSPTGVDTQYF
v_call: TRBV29-1; d_call: TRBD1; j_call: TRBJ1-1; cdr3_aa: CSVQQGAYQGAEAFF
v_call: TRBV29-1; d_call: TRBD1; j_call: TRBJ1-2; cdr3_aa: CSVVFISIRDRGRRIYGYTF
v_call: TRBV4-2; d_call: NA; j_call: TRBJ1-4; cdr3_aa: CASSLSLGGKNEKLFF
v_call: TRBV29-1; d_call: NA; j_call: TRBJ2-3; cdr3_aa: CSVRLSDTQYF
v_call: TRBV5-5; d_call: NA; j_call: TRBJ2-5; cdr3_aa: CASSYRDTQGETQYF
v_call: TRBV18; d_call: TRBD1; j_call: TRBJ2-3; cdr3_aa: CASSTLRTGGNLYF
v_call: TRBV2; d_call: TRBD2; j_call: TRBJ2-1; cdr3_aa: CASSDVAGAQGEQFF
v_call: TRBV28; d_call: NA; j_call: TRBJ1-2; cdr3_aa: CASTGRSYGYTF
v_call: TRBV5-1; d_call: TRBD1; j_call: TRBJ2-7; cdr3_aa: CASSLGPAGGSYEQYF
v_call: TRBV7-7; d_call: NA; j_call: TRBJ2-5; cdr3_aa: CASSRGAEETQYF
v_call: TRBV25-1; d_call: TRBD1; j_call: TRBJ1-1; cdr3_aa: CASRGFNRDRAAFF
v_call: TRBV12-5; d_call: TRBD1; j_call: TRBJ2-2; cdr3_aa: CASGLAYLDRGGTGELFF
v_call: TRBV5-1; d_call: TRBD1; j_call: TRBJ2-7; cdr3_aa: CASRPSGTGYDEQYF
v_call: TRBV5-1; d_call: TRBD2; j_call: TRBJ2-1; cdr3_aa: CASSSSPRLAGINEQFF
v_call: TRBV5-1; d_call: NA; j_call: TRBJ1-4; cdr3_aa: CASSLAATRNEKLFF
v_call: TRBV19; d_call: TRBD1; j_call: TRBJ1-2; cdr3_aa: CASRLRTGENYGYTF
v_call: TRBV5-1; d_call: NA; j_call: TRBJ1-2; cdr3_aa: CASSIRYDFNYGYTF
v_call: TRBV19; d_call: TRBD1; j_call: TRBJ2-3; cdr3_aa: CASSQAGTGTPGAQYF
v_call: TRBV7-2; d_call: TRBD2; j_call: TRBJ2-3; cdr3_aa: CASSSQRGTPLGTDTQYF
v_call: TRBV6-5; d_call: TRBD1; j_call: TRBJ1-1; cdr3_aa: CASSYSSGGEAFF
v_call: TRBV7-2; d_call: NA; j_call: TRBJ2-7; cdr3_aa: CASRGTSLGEQYF
v_call: TRBV19; d_call: TRBD1; j_call: TRBJ2-4; cdr3_aa: CASSSWTGEAKNIQYF
v_call: TRBV6-4; d_call: TRBD2; j_call: TRBJ2-5; cdr3_aa: CASLTSGSEMETQYF
v_call: TRBV18; d_call: NA; j_call: TRBJ1-2; cdr3_aa: CASSPYSGHDFYGYTF
v_call: TRBV5-1; d_call: NA; j_call: TRBJ1-5; cdr3_aa: CASSEGQINQPQHF
v_call: TRBV2; d_call: NA; j_call: TRBJ2-7; cdr3_aa: CASSDGERPYEQYF
v_call: TRBV12-5; d_call: NA; j_call: TRBJ1-1; cdr3_aa: CASGLPQTLVNTEAFF
v_call: TRBV4-3; d_call: TRBD2; j_call: TRBJ2-1; cdr3_aa: CASSPSGSDEQFF
v_call: TRBV7-8; d_call: TRBD1; j_call: TRBJ1-2; cdr3_aa: CASSFPRGQVNYGYTF
v_call: TRBV5-1; d_call: TRBD1; j_call: TRBJ2-7; cdr3_aa: CASPDRASYEQYF
v_call: TRBV2; d_call: NA; j_call: TRBJ2-4; cdr3_aa: CASDQVSLAKNIQYF
v_call: TRBV29-1; d_call: TRBD1; j_call: TRBJ1-2; cdr3_aa: CSVEEWDTSARGGYTF
v_call: TRBV6-5; d_call: NA; j_call: TRBJ1-5; cdr3_aa: CASSSLGSQPQHF
v_call: TRBV6-5; d_call: NA; j_call: TRBJ1-5; cdr3_aa: CASSVQGGGNQPQHF
v_call: TRBV5-1; d_call: TRBD1; j_call: TRBJ1-2; cdr3_aa: CASTPGTVPTDRGYTF
v_call: TRBV7-9; d_call: NA; j_call: TRBJ2-7; cdr3_aa: CASSPQATSYEQYF
v_call: TRBV5-1; d_call: NA; j_call: TRBJ1-3; cdr3_aa: CASSLADRRSGNTIYF
v_call: TRBV19; d_call: NA; j_call: TRBJ1-2; cdr3_aa: CASSTGQPYGYTF
v_call: TRBV14; d_call: NA; j_call: TRBJ2-1; cdr3_aa: CASSQGGNEQFF
v_call: TRBV5-1; d_call: NA; j_call: TRBJ2-2; cdr3_aa: CASRADSNTGELFF
v_call: TRBV19; d_call: TRBD1; j_call: TRBJ1-1; cdr3_aa: CASSIGTGRHTEAFF
v_call: TRBV6-6; d_call: TRBD2; j_call: TRBJ2-3; cdr3_aa: CASRTLAGEVDTQYF
v_call: TRBV4-3; d_call: TRBD1; j_call: TRBJ1-5; cdr3_aa: CASSQFTGAAQPQHF